This is a list of T cell receptor beta chains from one sample in a study of shared clonotypes between healthy human individuals. Sequencing was performed with immunoSEQ multiplex PCR; in TCRdb, only in-frame clones are kept and a portion is missing. This sample has around 1.4 million clones, with just under 99% found just once. The sample consisted of naive CD4+ T cells sorted from blood. Receptor source: a young man in good health. Both conserved end residues are part of each CDR3. A D gene is named only where the DNA matches it firmly. Only some rows state a clone size, as once, few, many or a class for expanded clones.

v_gene	abundance	j_gene	d_gene	CDR3aa	CDR3nt
TRBV28	.	TRBJ2-4	TRBD2	CASSLFSGSAQNIQYF	TGTGCCAGCAGTTTGTTCAGCGGGAGCGCTCAAAACATTCAGTACTTC
TRBV7-2	.	TRBJ2-7	.	CASSLVKGGFHEQYF	TGTGCCAGCAGCTTAGTCAAGGGGGGATTCCACGAGCAGTACTTC
TRBV5-4	.	TRBJ2-1	.	CASSLWVFGGGGPNEQFF	TGTGCCAGCAGCTTGTGGGTGTTCGGGGGAGGGGGCCCGAATGAGCAGTTCTTC
TRBV27	once	TRBJ2-5	.	CASSFNPPETQYF	TGTGCCAGCAGTTTTAACCCCCCGGAGACCCAGTACTTC
TRBV2	.	TRBJ1-1	.	CASSVGPNTEAFF	TGTGCCAGCAGTGTTGGGCCGAACACTGAAGCTTTCTTT
TRBV6-5	.	TRBJ1-5	.	CASSYGPGQPQHF	TGTGCCAGCAGTTATGGGCCTGGACAGCCCCAGCATTTT
TRBV5-1	.	TRBJ2-1	TRBD2	CASSLDTSGLLAYNEQFF	TGCGCCAGCAGCTTGGACACTAGCGGGTTACTAGCCTACAATGAGCAGTTCTTC
TRBV28	.	TRBJ2-1	.	CASSSYRATQNNEQFF	TGTGCCAGCAGTTCTTACAGGGCGACCCAGAACAATGAGCAGTTCTTC
TRBV25-1	.	TRBJ2-7	.	CASSVDWGRAPEQYF	TGTGCCAGCAGTGTCGATTGGGGCAGGGCCCCGGAGCAGTACTTC
TRBV15	.	TRBJ2-7	.	CATSLRTVYEQYF	TGTGCCACCAGCCTTCGGACAGTCTACGAGCAGTACTTC
TRBV2	.	TRBJ1-1	TRBD1	CASSEANNGTGVSEAFF	TGTGCCAGCAGTGAAGCGAATAACGGGACAGGGGTTTCTGAAGCTTTCTTT
TRBV2	.	TRBJ1-5	.	CASSERGRSNQPQHF	TGTGCCAGCAGTGAGCGGGGAAGGAGCAATCAGCCCCAGCATTTT
TRBV5-1	.	TRBJ2-7	.	CASSLDRPYEQYF	TGCGCCAGCAGCTTGGACAGACCGTACGAGCAGTACTTC
TRBV29-1	.	TRBJ1-2	.	CSVDTRSYGYTF	TGCAGCGTAGATACAAGATCCTATGGCTACACCTTC
TRBV10-1	.	TRBJ2-3	.	CASSESLADTQYF	TGCGCCAGCAGTGAGTCGCTAGCAGATACGCAGTATTTT
TRBV27	.	TRBJ2-7	TRBD2	CASSLAGRQYF	TGTGCCAGCAGCCTAGCGGGAAGGCAGTACTTC
TRBV7-8	.	TRBJ2-7	.	CASSRDRAYEQYF	TGTGCCAGCAGCAGAGACAGAGCCTACGAGCAGTACTTC
TRBV5-5	.	TRBJ2-5	.	CASSFGTPEETQYF	TGTGCCAGCAGCTTCGGGACTCCTGAAGAGACCCAGTACTTC
TRBV5-1	.	TRBJ2-2	TRBD1	CASSLAPGQGSYDGLFF	TGCGCCAGCAGCTTGGCCCCGGGACAGGGGTCGTATGATGGGCTGTTTTTT
TRBV5-1	.	TRBJ2-7	.	CASSLSGSGSYEQYF	TGCGCCAGCAGCTTGTCAGGATCCGGCTCCTACGAGCAGTACTTC
TRBV6-5	.	TRBJ1-2	.	CASRLTATAYGYTF	TGTGCCAGCAGGCTGACAGCGACAGCCTATGGCTACACCTTC
TRBV29-1	.	TRBJ2-5	.	CSVGEIQGTQYF	TGCAGCGTTGGGGAAATCCAGGGGACCCAGTACTTC
TRBV6-5	.	TRBJ1-5	.	CASSSRDASNQPQHF	TGTGCCAGCAGTTCCCGGGACGCCAGCAATCAGCCCCAGCATTTT
TRBV9	.	TRBJ2-5	TRBD2	CASSVFLASGQETQYF	TGTGCCAGCAGCGTGTTTCTGGCTAGCGGCCAAGAGACCCAGTACTTC
TRBV5-5	.	TRBJ2-3	.	CASSLEGVDTQYF	TGTGCCAGCAGCTTGGAAGGTGTGGATACGCAGTATTTT
TRBV5-4	.	TRBJ1-1	.	CASSLEAPELGAEAFF	TGTGCCAGCAGCTTGGAAGCCCCGGAGTTGGGGGCTGAAGCTTTCTTT
TRBV27	.	TRBJ1-4	.	CASSPRGITRNEKLFF	TGTGCCAGCAGCCCTCGGGGGATTACGCGTAATGAAAAACTGTTTTTT
TRBV28	.	TRBJ1-5	.	CASSPVEENQPQHF	TGTGCCAGCAGCCCCGTGGAGGAAAATCAGCCCCAGCATTTT
TRBV7-9	.	TRBJ2-2	.	CASSIEKNTGELFF	TGTGCCAGCAGCATCGAGAAGAACACCGGGGAGCTGTTTTTT
TRBV11-2	.	TRBJ2-4	.	CASRLSFGKNIQYF	TGTGCCAGCAGGCTTTCATTTGGGAAAAACATTCAGTACTTC
TRBV18	few	TRBJ2-5	TRBD2	CASSPTSGSETQYF	TGTGCCAGCTCACCAACTAGCGGGAGTGAGACCCAGTACTTC
TRBV19	.	TRBJ1-4	.	CASSPQGVTNEKLFF	TGTGCCAGTAGCCCTCAAGGCGTAACTAATGAAAAACTGTTTTTT
TRBV12-5	.	TRBJ2-3	.	CASGLVDRGISTDTQYF	TGTGCTAGTGGTTTGGTAGATCGGGGTATCTCCACAGATACGCAGTATTTT
TRBV28	.	TRBJ2-2	.	CASINGDPRYTTGELFF	TGTGCCAGCATTAATGGGGATCCCAGATATACCACCGGGGAGCTGTTTTTT
TRBV5-4	once	TRBJ2-1	.	CASSFRTGPYNEQFF	TGTGCCAGCAGCTTCAGGACGGGACCCTACAATGAGCAGTTCTTC
TRBV4-3	.	TRBJ1-1	.	CASSQDRRAFEAFF	TGCGCCAGCAGCCAAGATCGACGGGCATTTGAAGCTTTCTTT
TRBV4-1	.	TRBJ1-3	TRBD1	CASSQTGTGRNTIYF	TGCGCCAGCAGCCAAACCGGGACAGGGAGAAACACCATATATTTT
TRBV10-3	.	TRBJ1-2	TRBD1	CAITTGTGGPLGGYTF	TGTGCCATCACAACCGGGACAGGGGGGCCCCTTGGGGGCTACACCTTC